This TCR beta chain was sequenced during a study of blood T cell repertoires in COVID-19. Study-wide background: The United States, Italy and Spain were the sources of the acute and convalescent COVID-19 samples.

CDR3 length: 16 residues. Germline CDR1 SGHVS, CDR2 FNYEAQ. V lost 0 bases and J lost 7, with 19 bases in between. The repertoire was sequenced with immunoSEQ multiplex PCR; TCRdb's copy has only in-frame clones and lacks some. The repertoire holds around 250,000 clones, with about 83% as singletons. The TCR sequence derives from an elderly man with acute or convalescent COVID-19. V usage is TRBV7-6 and J usage is TRBJ2-7; a weak D match, TRBD2 (6 bases). The sample taken for sequencing was peripheral blood. The CDR3 loop reads CASSLARAGGIGEQYF. CDR3 in DNA: TGTGCCAGCAGCTTAGCTCGAGCGGGTGGGATCGGGGAGCAGTACTTC.